This is a list of T cell receptor beta chains from one sample in a study of response to subunit inactivated influenza vaccine. TCRdb processed the RT-PCR reads anew with MiXCR; each CDR3 protein has one entry. The sample holds under 850,000 distinct CDR3 sequences, around a sixth seen once. The source was PBMCs from blood, collected roughly 5 days after vaccination. Receptors were obtained from a man aged 45-65 years who received an inactivated influenza vaccine. CDR3s include the opening cysteine and the closing phenylalanine or tryptophan. D genes are given only for firm matches. Size is stated for part of the rows, as once, few or many counts, or as a class when the clone is expanded.

j_call: TRBJ2-7
d_call: NA
clone_size: NA
v_call: TRBV5-1
cdr3_nt: TGCGCCAGCAGCCTGCAGGACGGAAGCTCCTACGAGCAGTACTTC
cdr3_aa: CASSLQDGSSYEQYF

j_call: TRBJ1-5
d_call: NA
clone_size: few
v_call: TRBV6-1
cdr3_nt: TGTACTCTAAGGGATCTCAATCAGCCCCAGCATTTT
cdr3_aa: CTLRDLNQPQHF

j_call: TRBJ2-4
d_call: NA
clone_size: NA
v_call: TRBV7-3
cdr3_nt: TGTGCCAGCAGCCCCCCGGGACATACACATCTAGCCAAAAACATTCAGTACTTC
cdr3_aa: CASSPPGHTHLAKNIQYF

j_call: TRBJ2-2
d_call: TRBD2
clone_size: NA
v_call: TRBV28
cdr3_nt: TGTGCCAGCAGTGTACGACTAGCGGGGGGAACCGGGGAGCTGTTTTTT
cdr3_aa: CASSVRLAGGTGELFF

j_call: TRBJ1-1
d_call: NA
clone_size: few
v_call: TRBV5-1
cdr3_nt: TGCGCCAGCAGCTTGCAGGAATTTAACACTGAAGCTTTCTTT
cdr3_aa: CASSLQEFNTEAFF

j_call: TRBJ2-3
d_call: NA
clone_size: NA
v_call: TRBV6-2/TRBV6-3
cdr3_nt: TGTGCCAGCAGTTACCTGGGGCTAGCCAGCACAGATACGCAGTATTTT
cdr3_aa: CASSYLGLASTDTQYF

j_call: TRBJ2-1
d_call: NA
clone_size: NA
v_call: TRBV29-1
cdr3_nt: TGCAGCGTTGTCTTGGGGATCGATGAGCAGTTCTTC
cdr3_aa: CSVVLGIDEQFF

j_call: TRBJ2-7
d_call: NA
clone_size: few
v_call: TRBV11-2
cdr3_nt: TGTGCCAGCAGTCCGGTAGGGGAGCAGTACTTC
cdr3_aa: CASSPVGEQYF

j_call: TRBJ2-6
d_call: NA
clone_size: few
v_call: TRBV15
cdr3_nt: TGTGCCACCAGCAGAGCCGCGGGGGGGGCCAACGTCCTGACTTTC
cdr3_aa: CATSRAAGGANVLTF

j_call: TRBJ2-5
d_call: TRBD1
clone_size: NA
v_call: TRBV5-1
cdr3_nt: TGCGCCAGCAGCGCGGGACAGGGGGGAGAGACCCAGTACTTC
cdr3_aa: CASSAGQGGETQYF

j_call: TRBJ2-3
d_call: NA
clone_size: few
v_call: TRBV5-1
cdr3_nt: TGCGCCAGCAGCTCCGCCTTTGGAGCGGGAGATACGCAGTATTTT
cdr3_aa: CASSSAFGAGDTQYF

j_call: TRBJ2-1
d_call: NA
clone_size: NA
v_call: TRBV18
cdr3_nt: TGTGCCAGCTCCCCTCCCGCTGGTGGGAGACGGACCAATGAGCAGTTCTTC
cdr3_aa: CASSPPAGGRRTNEQFF

j_call: TRBJ2-3
d_call: NA
clone_size: NA
v_call: TRBV10-3
cdr3_nt: TGTGCCATCAGGGGGGGCCGGGGCGCGTATGATACGCAGTATTTT
cdr3_aa: CAIRGGRGAYDTQYF

j_call: TRBJ2-5
d_call: NA
clone_size: NA
v_call: TRBV20-1
cdr3_nt: TGCAGTGCTAGAGGCCAGAATTTCCAAGAGACCCAGTACTTC
cdr3_aa: CSARGQNFQETQYF

j_call: TRBJ2-1
d_call: TRBD2
clone_size: NA
v_call: TRBV18
cdr3_nt: TGTGCCAGCTCACTAACAGTCGGGGGGGTTTCCTACAATGAGCAGTTCTTC
cdr3_aa: CASSLTVGGVSYNEQFF

j_call: TRBJ2-7
d_call: NA
clone_size: many
v_call: TRBV7-8
cdr3_nt: TGTGCCAGCAGCCTCTGGGGCGACGAGCAGTACTTC
cdr3_aa: CASSLWGDEQYF

j_call: TRBJ2-3
d_call: TRBD1
clone_size: NA
v_call: TRBV20-1
cdr3_nt: TGCAGTTCCCAAGGGGACAGGGGGCCGAGAGGTACGCAGTATTTT
cdr3_aa: CSSQGDRGPRGTQYF

j_call: TRBJ1-2
d_call: NA
clone_size: few
v_call: TRBV11-2
cdr3_nt: TGTGCCAGCAGCTTAGATAGTAGGGCCGTTCATGGCTACACCTTC
cdr3_aa: CASSLDSRAVHGYTF

j_call: TRBJ2-2
d_call: TRBD1
clone_size: NA
v_call: TRBV4-3
cdr3_nt: TGCGCCAGCAGCCACCCAGCAGGGGGCGGCGGGGAGCTGTTTTTT
cdr3_aa: CASSHPAGGGGELFF

j_call: TRBJ2-1
d_call: NA
clone_size: NA
v_call: TRBV12-3/TRBV12-4
cdr3_nt: TGTGCCAGCACCGCCCCCGGGAAACCTATCGATGAGCAGTTCTTC
cdr3_aa: CASTAPGKPIDEQFF

j_call: TRBJ2-1
d_call: TRBD2
clone_size: NA
v_call: TRBV12-3/TRBV12-4
cdr3_nt: TGTGCCAGCAGTTTTTCCGGGACTAGCGGATCCAATGAGCAGTTCTTC
cdr3_aa: CASSFSGTSGSNEQFF

j_call: TRBJ2-1
d_call: TRBD2
clone_size: NA
v_call: TRBV7-9
cdr3_nt: TGTGCCAGCAGCTCGGGGGGGCTGTCGGACAATGAGCAGTTCTTC
cdr3_aa: CASSSGGLSDNEQFF

j_call: TRBJ2-3
d_call: NA
clone_size: NA
v_call: TRBV7-6
cdr3_nt: TGTGCCAGCAGCGCATGGGACGGCACAGATACGCAGTATTTT
cdr3_aa: CASSAWDGTDTQYF

j_call: TRBJ2-2
d_call: NA
clone_size: NA
v_call: TRBV4-2
cdr3_nt: TGTGCCAGCAGCCAAGATAGTGTTTGGGGGGTCGGGGAGCTGTTTTTT
cdr3_aa: CASSQDSVWGVGELFF

j_call: TRBJ2-5
d_call: TRBD1
clone_size: NA
v_call: TRBV18
cdr3_nt: TGTGCCAGCGAACAGGGGTTAGGGGAGACCCAGTACTTC
cdr3_aa: CASEQGLGETQYF

j_call: TRBJ2-3
d_call: NA
clone_size: NA
v_call: TRBV20-1
cdr3_nt: TGCAGTGCTAGTAAAAGCGGCACAGATACGCAGTATTTT
cdr3_aa: CSASKSGTDTQYF

j_call: TRBJ2-1
d_call: TRBD2
clone_size: NA
v_call: TRBV4-1
cdr3_nt: TGCGCCAGCAGCCCTACTCTAGCGGGGGGGACCTCCTACAATGAGCAGTTCTTC
cdr3_aa: CASSPTLAGGTSYNEQFF

j_call: TRBJ1-1
d_call: NA
clone_size: many
v_call: TRBV9
cdr3_nt: TGTGCCAGCAGCGTAGGAATGAACACTGAAGCTTTCTTT
cdr3_aa: CASSVGMNTEAFF

j_call: TRBJ1-2
d_call: TRBD1
clone_size: many
v_call: TRBV12-3/TRBV12-4
cdr3_nt: TGTGCCAGCAGCTCCAATAGGGACAGTTATGGCTACACCTTC
cdr3_aa: CASSSNRDSYGYTF

j_call: TRBJ2-1
d_call: TRBD1
clone_size: NA
v_call: TRBV27
cdr3_nt: TGTGCCAGCAGGAAAACAGGGGGCGATGAGCAGTTCTTC
cdr3_aa: CASRKTGGDEQFF

j_call: TRBJ2-7
d_call: NA
clone_size: NA
v_call: TRBV30
cdr3_nt: TGTGCCTGGAGTGACCGTATACCCATCTACGAGCAGTACTTC
cdr3_aa: CAWSDRIPIYEQYF

j_call: TRBJ2-7
d_call: NA
clone_size: many
v_call: TRBV7-6
cdr3_nt: TGTGCCAGCAGCCCAACTCCGTCAGGGGTCGTCTACGAGCAGTACTTC
cdr3_aa: CASSPTPSGVVYEQYF

j_call: TRBJ2-7
d_call: NA
clone_size: many
v_call: TRBV7-6
cdr3_nt: TGTGCCAGCAGCTTCGGGGCGGGCTTTAACTACGAGCAGTACTTC
cdr3_aa: CASSFGAGFNYEQYF

j_call: TRBJ2-5
d_call: TRBD2
clone_size: NA
v_call: TRBV6-5
cdr3_nt: TGTGCCAGCAGTAACCCTTTGGGACGGGGGGTTATCCAAGAGACCCAGTACTTC
cdr3_aa: CASSNPLGRGVIQETQYF

j_call: TRBJ2-7
d_call: TRBD2
clone_size: few
v_call: TRBV12-3/TRBV12-4
cdr3_nt: TGTGCCAGCAGTTTGGGACTAGGCGATCCCTACGAGCAGTACTTC
cdr3_aa: CASSLGLGDPYEQYF

j_call: TRBJ2-7
d_call: TRBD2
clone_size: few
v_call: TRBV20-1
cdr3_nt: TGCAGTGCTAGTCGGGGACTAGCGGGAGTAACATCGGGGGAGCAGTACTTC
cdr3_aa: CSASRGLAGVTSGEQYF

j_call: TRBJ1-6
d_call: NA
clone_size: few
v_call: TRBV6-2/TRBV6-3
cdr3_nt: TGTGCCAGCAGTTATCGGCAGAGCTCCTATAATTCACCCCTCCACTTT
cdr3_aa: CASSYRQSSYNSPLHF

j_call: TRBJ2-7
d_call: TRBD2
clone_size: few
v_call: TRBV6-2/TRBV6-3
cdr3_nt: TGTGCCAGCAGTTCTAGCGGGAGGGCAGTCTACGAGCAGTACTTC
cdr3_aa: CASSSSGRAVYEQYF

j_call: TRBJ2-1
d_call: TRBD1
clone_size: NA
v_call: TRBV7-2
cdr3_nt: TGTGCCAGCCCGACAGGGAGTGGTGAGCAGTTCTTC
cdr3_aa: CASPTGSGEQFF

j_call: TRBJ1-5
d_call: TRBD1
clone_size: NA
v_call: TRBV5-3
cdr3_nt: TGTGCCAGAAGCGGGCTGGGACAGGGGGAACAATATAGCAATCAGCCCCAGCATTTT
cdr3_aa: CARSGLGQGEQYSNQPQHF

j_call: TRBJ1-3
d_call: NA
clone_size: NA
v_call: TRBV20-1
cdr3_nt: TGCAGTGCTAGACCGGGCCCGGACACCATATATTTT
cdr3_aa: CSARPGPDTIYF

j_call: TRBJ2-3
d_call: NA
clone_size: many
v_call: TRBV20-1
cdr3_nt: TGCAGTGCTAGAGATCCTCTGGAGGGTACGCAGTATTTT
cdr3_aa: CSARDPLEGTQYF